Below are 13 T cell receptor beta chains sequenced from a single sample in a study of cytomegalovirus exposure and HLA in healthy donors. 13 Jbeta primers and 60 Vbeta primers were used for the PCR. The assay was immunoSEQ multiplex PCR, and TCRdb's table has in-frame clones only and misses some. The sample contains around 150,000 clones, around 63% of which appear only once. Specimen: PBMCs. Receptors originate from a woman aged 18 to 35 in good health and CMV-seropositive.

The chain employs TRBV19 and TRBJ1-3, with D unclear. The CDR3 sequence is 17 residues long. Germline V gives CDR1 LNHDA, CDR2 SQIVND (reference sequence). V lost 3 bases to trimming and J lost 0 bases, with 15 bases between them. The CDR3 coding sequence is TGTGCCAGTAGTATTGAGTTCTTACCGGGCTCTGGAAACACCATATATTTT. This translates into CASSIEFLPGSGNTIYF.

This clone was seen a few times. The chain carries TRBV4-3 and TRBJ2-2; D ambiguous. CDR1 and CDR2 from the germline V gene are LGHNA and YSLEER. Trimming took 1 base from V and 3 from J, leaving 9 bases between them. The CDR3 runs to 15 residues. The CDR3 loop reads CASSQAHSYTGELFF. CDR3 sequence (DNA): TGCGCCAGCAGCCAAGCCCACAGCTACACCGGGGAGCTGTTTTTT.

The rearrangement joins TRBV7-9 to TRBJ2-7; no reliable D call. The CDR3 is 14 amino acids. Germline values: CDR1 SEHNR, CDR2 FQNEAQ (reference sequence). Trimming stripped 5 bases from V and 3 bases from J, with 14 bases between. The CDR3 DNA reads TGTGCCAGCAGCCTATCGACGGGTTACTACGAGCAGTACTTC. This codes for CASSLSTGYYEQYF.

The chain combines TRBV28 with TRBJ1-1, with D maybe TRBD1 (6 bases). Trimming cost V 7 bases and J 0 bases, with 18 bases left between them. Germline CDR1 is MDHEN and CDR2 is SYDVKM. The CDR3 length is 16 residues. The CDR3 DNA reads TGTGCCAGCACCCTAGGGGGGGCTGGGATGAACACTGAAGCTTTCTTT. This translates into CASTLGGAGMNTEAFF.

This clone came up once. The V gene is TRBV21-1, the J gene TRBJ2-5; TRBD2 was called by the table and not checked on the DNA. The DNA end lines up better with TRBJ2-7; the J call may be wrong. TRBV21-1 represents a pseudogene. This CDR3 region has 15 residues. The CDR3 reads CASSTFSGGSYEQYF. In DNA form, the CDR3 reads TGTGCCAGCAGCACGTTTAGCGGGGGTTCCTACGAGCAGTACTTC.

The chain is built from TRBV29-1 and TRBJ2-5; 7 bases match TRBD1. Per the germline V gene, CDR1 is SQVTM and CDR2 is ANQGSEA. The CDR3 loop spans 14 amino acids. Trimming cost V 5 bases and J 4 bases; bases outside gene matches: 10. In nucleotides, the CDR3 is TGCAGCGTTTCCCGACAGGGAAGGGGAGAGACCCAGTACTTC. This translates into CSVSRQGRGETQYF.

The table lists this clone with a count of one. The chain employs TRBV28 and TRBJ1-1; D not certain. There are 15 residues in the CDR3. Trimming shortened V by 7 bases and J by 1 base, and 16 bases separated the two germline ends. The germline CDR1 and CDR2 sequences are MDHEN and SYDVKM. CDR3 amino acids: CASNGAFQRNTEAFF. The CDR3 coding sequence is TGTGCCAGCAATGGAGCATTCCAGCGGAACACTGAAGCTTTCTTT.

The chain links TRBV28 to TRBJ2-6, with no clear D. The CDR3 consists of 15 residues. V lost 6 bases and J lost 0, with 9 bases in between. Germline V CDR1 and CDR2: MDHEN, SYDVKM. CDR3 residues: CASSPTGSGANVLTF. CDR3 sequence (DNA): TGTGCCAGCAGCCCCACGGGCTCTGGGGCCAACGTCCTGACTTTC.

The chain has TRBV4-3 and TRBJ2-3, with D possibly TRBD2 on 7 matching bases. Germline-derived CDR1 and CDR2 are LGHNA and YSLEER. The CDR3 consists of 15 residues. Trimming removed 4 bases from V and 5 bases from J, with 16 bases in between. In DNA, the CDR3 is TGCGCCAGCAGCCCCTACTCGGGGGGCCGAGATACGCAGTATTTT. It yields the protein CASSPYSGGRDTQYF.

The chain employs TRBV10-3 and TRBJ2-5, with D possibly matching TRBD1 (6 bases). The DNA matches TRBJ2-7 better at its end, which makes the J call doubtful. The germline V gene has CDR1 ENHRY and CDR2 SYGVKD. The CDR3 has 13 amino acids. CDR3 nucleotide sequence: TGTGCCATCAGTGAGTCCGGACAGTACGAGCAGTACTTC. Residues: CAISESGQYEQYF.

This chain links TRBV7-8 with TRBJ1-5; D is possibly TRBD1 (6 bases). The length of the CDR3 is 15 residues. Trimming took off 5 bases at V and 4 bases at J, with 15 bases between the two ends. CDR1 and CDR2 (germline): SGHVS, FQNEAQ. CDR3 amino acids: CASSKKDQGNQPQHF. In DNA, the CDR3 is TGTGCCAGCAGCAAAAAAGATCAGGGGAATCAGCCCCAGCATTTT.

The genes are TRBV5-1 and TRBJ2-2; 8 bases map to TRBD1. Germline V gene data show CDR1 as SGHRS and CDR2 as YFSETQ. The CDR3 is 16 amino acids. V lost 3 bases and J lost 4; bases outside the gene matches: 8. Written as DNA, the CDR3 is TGCGCCAGCAGCTCGGGGACAGGTGATGGCACCGGGGAGCTGTTTTTT. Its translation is CASSSGTGDGTGELFF.

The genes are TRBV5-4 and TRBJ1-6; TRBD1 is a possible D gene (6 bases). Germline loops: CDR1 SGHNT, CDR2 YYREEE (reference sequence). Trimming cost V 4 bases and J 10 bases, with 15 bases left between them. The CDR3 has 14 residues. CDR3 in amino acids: CASSPGTFQSPLHF. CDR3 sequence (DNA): TGTGCCAGCAGCCCCGGGACATTCCAATCACCCCTCCACTTT.